The 19 T cell receptor beta chains presented below share a single source sample, sequenced in a study of blood T cell repertoires in COVID-19. Using immunoSEQ multiplex PCR, the repertoire was profiled, and TCRdb retains in-frame clones only, with some absent. The sample lists some 360,000 clones; around 87% were seen once. Specimen: peripheral blood. Receptors originate from an older woman with COVID-19, enrolled during active disease.

The chain is built from TRBV30 and TRBJ1-1, with D unresolved. V lost 3 bases to trimming and J lost 7 bases, with 9 bases between them. Germline values: CDR1 GTSNPN, CDR2 SVGIG (reference sequence). The CDR3 runs to 11 residues. CDR3 sequence: CAWRLKDEAFF. As DNA, the CDR3 is TGTGCCTGGAGACTGAAAGATGAAGCTTTCTTT.

The chain links TRBV19 to TRBJ2-3; TRBD1 matches at 11 bases. Germline V lookup: CDR1 LNHDA, CDR2 SQIVND (reference sequence). The CDR3 has 16 amino acids. V was clipped by 5 bases and J by 1 base; unmatched bases: 5. The CDR3, as DNA: TGTGCCAGTAGTGTGGACAGGGGGCAAGGCACAGATACGCAGTATTTT. Protein product: CASSVDRGQGTDTQYF. Full variable domain (missing parts from reference TRBV19 and TRBJ2-3): DGGITQSPKYLFRKEGQNVTLSCEQNLNHDAMYWYRQDPGQGLRLIYYSQIVNDFQKGDIAEGYSVSREKKESFPLTVTSAQKNPTAFYLCASSVDRGQGTDTQYFGPGTRLTVL.

This chain uses TRBV7-9 with TRBJ2-1; the D gene is possibly TRBD1 (6 bases). CDR1 and CDR2 from the germline V gene are SEHNR and FQNEAQ (reference sequence). The CDR3 is 14 amino acids. V was cut by 1 base and J by 6 bases, with 10 bases left in between. This CDR3 is CASSLGGPVNEQFF. The CDR3 DNA is TGTGCCAGCAGCTTAGGGGGGCCGGTCAATGAGCAGTTCTTC.

This clone was detected once. The chain uses TRBV7-9 and TRBJ2-7; 8 bases align to TRBD1. V shed 3 bases, J shed 3 bases, and the junction held 4 bases outside the gene matches. Germline assignment: CDR1 SEHNR and CDR2 FQNEAQ (reference sequence). The CDR3 runs to 14 residues. CDR3: CASSFGTGRYEQYF. The DNA for the CDR3 is TGTGCCAGCAGCTTCGGGACAGGACGCTACGAGCAGTACTTC.

The CDR3 here is CATSEKGTSYGYTF. The CDR3 DNA reads TGTGCCACCAGTGAAAAGGGGACTTCGTATGGCTACACCTTC. The chain carries TRBV24-1 and TRBJ1-2; maybe TRBD1 (5 bases). Germline loops: CDR1 KGHDR, CDR2 SFDVKD. The V end was cut by 4 bases, the J end by 5 bases, with 13 bases between. The CDR3 spans 14 residues.

V gene TRBV12-3 or TRBV12-4 combines with J gene TRBJ1-1; D is perhaps TRBD1 (5 bases). Trimming took 5 bases from V and 5 from J, leaving 12 bases between them. The CDR3 covers 13 residues. The CDR3 loop is CASSNSGGTEAFF. CDR3 coding DNA: TGTGCCAGCAGTAACAGCGGGGGGACTGAAGCTTTCTTT.

This clone was counted between two and nine times. The V gene is TRBV7-6, the J gene TRBJ1-3; D possibly corresponds to TRBD1 (6 bases). Germline CDR1 is SGHVS and CDR2 is FNYEAQ. V was cut by 4 bases and J by 0 bases, with 10 bases left in between. The CDR3 has 15 residues. The CDR3, as DNA: TGTGCCAGCAGCTCGGACAGCAACTCTGGAAACACCATATATTTT. This translates into CASSSDSNSGNTIYF. The entire variable domain, with the rest obtained from reference TRBV7-6 and TRBJ1-3, is as follows: GAGVSQSPRYKVTKRGQDVALRCDPISGHVSLYWYRQALGQGPEFLTYFNYEAQQDKSGLPNDRFSAERPEGSISTLTIQRTEQRDSAMYRCASSSDSNSGNTIYFGEGSWLTVV.

The chain couples TRBV3-1 (or the pseudogene TRBV3-2) to TRBJ1-3; TRBD1 matches at 7 bases. Germline assignment: CDR1 LGHDT and CDR2 YNNKEL (reference sequence). The CDR3 has 14 amino acids. After removal of 5 bases from V and 0 bases from J, the junction contained 1 base not matched to a gene. CDR3 residues: CASSWTGSGNTIYF. The CDR3 DNA reads as TGTGCCAGCAGCTGGACAGGCTCTGGAAACACCATATATTTT.

The rearrangement links TRBV28 to TRBJ2-7, with 7 bases aligning to TRBD2. The CDR3 has 14 residues. Germline values: CDR1 MDHEN, CDR2 SYDVKM. The J segment lost 5 bases and the V segment lost 6 bases, leaving 10 bases of the junction unmatched. CDR3 in DNA: TGTGCCAGCAGAGATACTAGCGTAAAAGACGAGCAGTACTTC. This encodes CASRDTSVKDEQYF.

The chain recombines TRBV7-9 with TRBJ2-7; 9 bases align to TRBD1. The V segment lost 8 bases and the J segment 5 bases; nucleotides outside the gene matches: 7. Per the germline V gene, CDR1 is SEHNR and CDR2 is FQNEAQ (reference sequence). The CDR3 covers 13 residues. CDR3 nucleotides: TGTGCCAGCGGTTACAGGGGGCTCGACGAGCAGTACTTC. Amino acids: CASGYRGLDEQYF. Combining the CDR3 with reference TRBV7-9 and TRBJ2-7 gives the whole variable domain DTGVSQNPRHKITKRGQNVTFRCDPISEHNRLYWYRQTLGQGPEFLTYFQNEAQLEKSRLLSDRFSAERPKGSFSTLEIQRTEQGDSAMYLCASGYRGLDEQYFGPGTRLTVT.

Comments on this clone: The same CDR3 is also encoded by other DNA sequences in this sample. The V and J genes are TRBV2 and TRBJ2-7, with no clear D. CDR1 SNHLY and CDR2 FYNNEI come from the germline V gene. The V gene lost 6 bases and the J gene lost 0 bases, with 3 bases spanning the gap. CDR3 size: 11 residues. CDR3 in amino acids: CASSFSYEQYF. As DNA, the CDR3 is TGTGCCAGCAGCTTCTCCTACGAGCAGTACTTC.

A single count supports this clone. V is TRBV2 and J is TRBJ1-5; 10 bases fit TRBD1. The CDR3 has 15 amino acids. The J segment lost 5 bases and the V segment lost 6 bases, leaving 7 bases of the junction unmatched. Germline CDR1 is SNHLY and CDR2 is FYNNEI. In nucleotides, the CDR3 is TGTGCCAGCAGATCTCCGGGACAGGGGCATCAGCCCCAGCATTTT. Residues: CASRSPGQGHQPQHF.

The genes are TRBV5-1 and TRBJ1-2; D may be TRBD1 (6 bases). The CDR3 totals 15 residues. The germline CDR1 and CDR2 sequences are SGHRS and YFSETQ. V was cut by 4 bases and J by 5 bases, with 18 bases left in between. The chain's CDR3 is CASSRDTGLGYGYTF. CDR3 sequence (DNA): TGCGCCAGCAGCAGAGATACAGGGTTGGGGTATGGCTACACCTTC.

The V gene is TRBV4-1, the J gene TRBJ2-7; TRBD1 matches 9 bases. Germline V lookup: CDR1 MGHRA, CDR2 YSYEKL. There are 16 residues in the CDR3. V gave up 2 bases and J gave up 4 bases; unmatched junction bases: 9. The CDR3 nucleotides are TGCGCCAGCAGCCAAACCCCGGGACAGGGTTGGTACGAGCAGTACTTC. It yields the protein CASSQTPGQGWYEQYF.

The V gene is TRBV18, the J gene TRBJ2-1, with no clear D. This CDR3 is 12 amino acids long. V was cut by 1 base and J by 10 bases, with 8 bases left in between. Germline CDR1 is KGHSH and CDR2 is LQKENI. The CDR3, as DNA: TGTGCCAGCTCACCACTAATCCTGGAGCAGTTCTTC. This encodes CASSPLILEQFF.

This clone has a handful of counts. J is TRBJ2-1 and V is TRBV6-5; 8 nucleotides align to TRBD2. V lost 2 bases, J lost 4 bases, and 7 bases stayed unmatched. The CDR3 runs to 16 residues. CDR1 is MNHEY and CDR2 is SVGAGI in the germline V gene. CDR3 in amino acids: CASSYIAGSQYNEQFF. The CDR3 DNA reads TGTGCCAGCAGTTACATAGCGGGGTCCCAGTACAATGAGCAGTTCTTC.

This sequence joins TRBV29-1 and TRBJ1-2, with 7 nucleotides matching TRBD1. The length of the CDR3 is 11 residues. Trimming took 4 bases from V and 6 from J; bases not matched to a gene: 2. Per germline, CDR1 SQVTM and CDR2 ANQGSEA. Here the CDR3 reads CSVGGGNGYTF. CDR3 DNA: TGCAGCGTTGGAGGGGGCAATGGCTACACCTTC.

V gene TRBV7-3 combines with J gene TRBJ2-2, with TRBD1 matching 8 bases. This CDR3 contains 15 residues. Germline CDR1 and CDR2: SGHTA and FQGTGA. V lost 6 bases to trimming and J lost 7 bases; unmatched junction nucleotides: 10. CDR3 in DNA: TGTGCCAGCAGTCCTAACCGACAGGGGTTCGGGGAGCTGTTTTTT. It specifies CASSPNRQGFGELFF.

The J gene is TRBJ1-5, the V gene TRBV4-1; 11 bases agree with TRBD1. The germline CDR1 and CDR2 sequences are MGHRA and YSYEKL. The junction had 3 bases not matched to a gene; V was cut back by 4 bases and J by 1 base. This CDR3 has 16 amino acids. The CDR3, as DNA: TGCGCCAGCAGCCCAGGGACAGGGGGGAGCAATCAGCCCCAGCATTTT. It translates to CASSPGTGGSNQPQHF.